Listed below are T cell receptor beta chains from one sample, sequenced in a study of T cells in Graves' hyperthyroidism and ophthalmopathy. TCRdb called the multiplex PCR reads again in MiXCR, with one record for every CDR3 protein. The profile shows more than 500,000 distinct CDR3 sequences, 14% of them singletons. Sequencing was done on a sample of blood. Receptors were obtained from a woman in her forties with Graves' hyperthyroidism. The CDR3 runs from the conserved cysteine through the conserved F or W.

V gene	J gene	CDR3 protein
TRBV15	TRBJ2-1	CATSRATGGGLDEQFF
TRBV5-1	TRBJ1-6	CASSLEPGSNSPLHF
TRBV3-1	TRBJ1-4	CASSQAGAVDEKLFF
TRBV2	TRBJ1-3	CASSADKGSLGNTIYF
TRBV7-9	TRBJ2-5	CASSYRGGSQETQYF
TRBV20-1	TRBJ2-1	CSARDVESPYNEQFF
TRBV19	TRBJ2-2	CASEMRLAGVGGELFF
TRBV19	TRBJ2-6	CASQQGLGANVLTF
TRBV19	TRBJ2-7	CASSRAPGEAYEQYF
TRBV7-9	TRBJ2-5	CASSLGAGTGGETQYF
TRBV5-1	TRBJ2-3	CASSFELAGFTSSTDTQYF
TRBV28	TRBJ2-5	CASSRGLRETQYF
TRBV7-9	TRBJ2-1	CASSSQLPGSYNEQFF
TRBV28	TRBJ2-2	CASERDPGELFF
TRBV4-2	TRBJ2-5	CASSQEPFTGKWETQYF
TRBV7-2	TRBJ2-2	CASSLGLAGGPGSCFF
TRBV28	TRBJ1-2	CASSLGGTVFTNYGYTF
TRBV20-1	TRBJ2-1	CSARPAGSSYNEQFF
TRBV27	TRBJ2-2	CASSLGVETGELFF
TRBV6-1	TRBJ2-6	CASSGTQLMLTGANVLTF
TRBV19	TRBJ2-1	CASSIGTGYNEQFF
TRBV27	TRBJ2-3	CASSLWERASTDTQYF
TRBV5-1	TRBJ2-7	CASSLDWSYEQYF
TRBV30	TRBJ2-7	CAWARQGRAYEQYF
TRBV7-9	TRBJ2-1	CASSITGVYNEQFF
TRBV6-1	TRBJ1-4	CASSSGQGPEKLFF
TRBV28	TRBJ2-3	CASRVGASGPWGTQYF
TRBV5-1	TRBJ2-3	CASSLNSETDTQYF
TRBV20-1	TRBJ2-3	CSARSPAERGDTQYF
TRBV25-1	TRBJ2-7	CASSESGRAYEQYF
TRBV5-4	TRBJ2-5	CASSSQGSETQYF
TRBV20-1	TRBJ1-1	CSRDNMNTEAFF
TRBV13	TRBJ2-2	CASSLGDRFLTSGGNTGELFF
TRBV2	TRBJ1-1	CASRNGTGGVNTEAFF
TRBV9	TRBJ2-7	CASSPGTGDDEQYF
TRBV28	TRBJ2-7	CASSLPGGQGIHEQYF
TRBV19	TRBJ1-2	CASSIQRDRPYGYTF
TRBV2	TRBJ1-5	CASSEAPNNQPQHF
TRBV7-9	TRBJ2-5	CASSKAVQGETQYF
TRBV5-1	TRBJ2-1	CASSLRGLADYNEQFF
TRBV6-1	TRBJ2-3	CASSYHPDPSTDTQYF
TRBV7-2	TRBJ2-5	CASKGETQYF
TRBV13	TRBJ1-1	CASSFNGVEAFF
TRBV27	TRBJ2-1	CASSPRDPSSYNEQFF
TRBV3-1	TRBJ1-1	CASSQEGAATEAFF